This entry concerns a single T cell receptor beta chain. The data originate from a study of spatial heterogeneity in lung cancer. On the study more broadly: In raw reads, more than 8.5 appearances on average were recorded for each unique TCR and UMI combination.

TCRdb re-called the 5' RACE reads with MiXCR, one entry per CDR3 protein. The sample includes more than 95,000 distinct CDR3 sequences, 10% to 15% of them seen just once. Documented time point: blood at routine non-recurrence follow-up after resection. Frozen PBMC, nontumor lung or tumor provided whole RNA, which was sequenced unsorted. The input for sequencing was PBMCs, taken at follow-up. This clonotype was obtained from a male donor with early-stage non-small cell lung cancer.

As DNA, the CDR3 is TGTGCCAGCAGTCCCTCCCGGGCATCTAGCTCCTACGAGCAGTACTTC. It translates to CASSPSRASSSYEQYF. The V gene is TRBV6-6, the J gene TRBJ2-7; D unresolved. Germline V gene sequence: CDR1 MNHNY, CDR2 SVGAGI (reference sequence). The CDR3 extends over 16 amino acids. Trimming took off 5 bases at V and 0 bases at J, with 17 bases between the two ends.